Sequencing of this TCR beta chain was carried out in a study of cytotoxic CD8 clonotypes in ibrutinib-treated CLL. Study findings and constraints: Before falling back toward baseline at progression, clonality had risen at the time of ibrutinib response.

Note on this clone: What it binds is not known.

TCRdb's copy holds only in-frame clones and misses some; the assay was immunoSEQ multiplex PCR. The sample lists roughly 150,000 clones; under 85% were seen once. V was pared by 2 bases and J by 10 bases, with 15 bases between. Looked up from germline, CDR1 is KGHSY and CDR2 is FQNENV. The CDR3 runs 14 residues. The chain carries TRBV16 and TRBJ2-1, with D unclear. The sequence was collected from a human donor with chronic lymphocytic leukemia. This specimen was PBMCs, taken after 24 months of ibrutinib treatment. The CDR3 loop is CASSQDGPLREQFF. The CDR3 DNA reads as TGTGCCAGCAGCCAAGACGGTCCCCTTCGGGAGCAGTTCTTC.